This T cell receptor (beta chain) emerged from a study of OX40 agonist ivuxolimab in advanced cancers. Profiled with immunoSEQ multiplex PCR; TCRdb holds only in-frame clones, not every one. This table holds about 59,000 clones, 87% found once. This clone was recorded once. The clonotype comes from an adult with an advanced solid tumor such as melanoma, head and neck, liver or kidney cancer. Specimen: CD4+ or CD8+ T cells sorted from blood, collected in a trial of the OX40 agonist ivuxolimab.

The CDR3 loop is CASSHNSRQNTGELFF. CDR3 coding DNA: TGTGCCAGCAGCCACAACAGCCGGCAGAACACCGGGGAGCTGTTTTTT. The chain employs TRBV7-2 and TRBJ2-2; D gene unclear. V was cut by 5 bases and J by 1 base, with 14 bases left in between. The CDR3 length is 16 residues. Germline CDR1 and CDR2: SGHTA and FQGNSA.